This TCR beta chain emerged from a study of PD-1 blockade in mismatch repair-deficient tumors. For the study at large: Patients had 12 mismatch repair-deficient cancer types, all previously treated and progressing. Study conclusions and caveats: Rapid post-treatment expansion, then contraction, generally preceding radiologic response, marked tumor-resident clones.

The V gene's germline CDR1 is SGHRS and CDR2 YFSETQ. This CDR3 comprises 16 residues. J was trimmed by 10 bases and V by 3 bases; bases with no gene match: 9. Every patient had mismatch repair deficiency by PCR or immunohistochemistry. Remarks on this clone: Its antigen is unknown.

TCRdb's table, derived via immunoSEQ multiplex PCR, lists solely in-frame clones and lacks some. The sample records about 68,000 clones, about 72% being singletons. This specimen consisted of peripheral blood, obtained 2 weeks after starting pembrolizumab. The clonotype originates from an adult with mismatch repair-deficient cancer. The chain links TRBV5-1 to TRBJ2-1, with 14 bases matching TRBD2. Here the CDR3 reads CASSSEGLAGGREQFF. As DNA, the CDR3 is TGCGCCAGCAGCTCGGAAGGACTAGCGGGAGGAAGAGAGCAGTTCTTC.